The T cell receptor beta chain described here comes from a study of identical twins. The study, taken as a whole, reports: One should note that invariant MAIT and iNKT cells could partly confound zero-insertion analyses.

Notes on this clonotype: Antigen specificity is unknown.

TCRdb re-called the 5' RACE reads through MiXCR, storing one row per CDR3 protein. The sample carries 1.5 million to 2 million distinct CDR3 sequences, about 30% recorded once. The CDR3 spans 14 residues. Germline V gives CDR1 DFQATT, CDR2 SNEGSKA (reference sequence). Trimming shortened V by 5 bases and J by 2 bases, and 14 bases separated the two germline ends. The source material was cord blood. The sequence came from a newborn girl in good health. The genes are TRBV20-1 and TRBJ2-3; D might be TRBD2 (6 bases). As DNA, the CDR3 is TGCAGTGCTCCGGGACTCCTTTTCACAGATACGCAGTATTTT. Its translation: CSAPGLLFTDTQYF.